A selection of T cell receptor beta chains follows, all from one sample in a study of blood T cells in healthy people across ages. MiXCR, applied by TCRdb to the 5' RACE reads, yields one record per CDR3 protein. The sample has roughly 1.5 million distinct CDR3 sequences, approximately 39% seen once. The specimen was blood. These receptors all come from a woman between 18 and 29 years old in good health. CDR3s include the opening cysteine and the closing phenylalanine or tryptophan. The D gene is left open where the match is weak. Rows may omit the clone size; those that give it use once, few, many or a size class.

few	TRBJ2-5	TRBV5-1	15	TRBD1	TGCGCCAGCAGGGACCGGGACAGGGGAGGAGAGACCCAGTACTTC	CASRDRDRGGETQYF
.	TRBJ2-7	TRBV6-2/TRBV6-3	13	.	TGTGCCAGCAAGTCGCTCGACAGCTACGAGCAGTACTTC	CASKSLDSYEQYF
.	TRBJ2-2	TRBV12-3/TRBV12-4	16	.	TGTGCCAGCAGTTTAGTCGGGACGTACGGGTCCGGGGAGCTGTTTTTT	CASSLVGTYGSGELFF
.	TRBJ2-7	TRBV6-2/TRBV6-3	13	.	TGTGCCAGCAGAGGACCAAACCGGCTCGAGCAGTACTTC	CASRGPNRLEQYF
.	TRBJ2-7	TRBV7-2	16	.	TGTGCCAGCAGCTTAGAAAGGGGAGGCGGCTCCTACGGGCAGTACTTC	CASSLERGGGSYGQYF
few	TRBJ2-1	TRBV5-1	14	.	TGCGCCAGCAGCCCACCCCTAGTTCAGGATGAGCAGTTCTTC	CASSPPLVQDEQFF
once	TRBJ1-6	TRBV4-3	15	TRBD1	TGCGCCAGCAGCCAAGATCGGGACAGGGACAGACCCCTCCACTTT	CASSQDRDRDRPLHF
.	TRBJ2-7	TRBV6-1	14	.	TGTGCCAGCAGTGAAGTCCGATTATCCTACGAGCAGTACTTC	CASSEVRLSYEQYF
.	TRBJ2-7	TRBV6-1	14	.	TGTGCCAGCAGTCAAGGGTGGCCCCCCTACGAGCAGTACTTC	CASSQGWPPYEQYF
few	TRBJ2-3	TRBV24-1	14	TRBD2	TGTGCCACCAGTCTTACGGGAGGGACAGATACGCAGTATTTT	CATSLTGGTDTQYF
few	TRBJ2-1	TRBV12-3/TRBV12-4	16	TRBD2	TGTGCCAGCAGCCGAGGGACTAGCGGGTTATACAATGAGCAGTTCTTC	CASSRGTSGLYNEQFF
.	TRBJ2-3	TRBV2	15	.	TGTGCCAGCAGGCCCGGGACTGGGGTCCTCGATACGCAGTATTTT	CASRPGTGVLDTQYF
few	TRBJ1-2	TRBV20-1	14	.	TGCAGTGCTAGAGATCGCCAGGGGAACTATGGCTACACCTTC	CSARDRQGNYGYTF
.	TRBJ1-1	TRBV5-1	19	.	TGCGCCAGCAGCCCGCGGGGAGCCAGTGGGGCCTCAAAACATCTTGAAGCTTTCTTT	CASSPRGASGASKHLEAFF
once	TRBJ2-1	TRBV27	16	.	TGTGCCAGCAGTTTTCTAGGGGCGACTAGCTACAATGAGCAGTTCTTC	CASSFLGATSYNEQFF
.	TRBJ2-3	TRBV30	14	TRBD1	TGTGCCTGGAGTGTAGGACAGGGGCCGGATACGCAGTATTTT	CAWSVGQGPDTQYF
.	TRBJ1-2	TRBV7-9	17	.	TGTGCCAGCGGCTTAGTAAACGAAGGCGCGATAGGGAATGGCTACACCTTC	CASGLVNEGAIGNGYTF
few	TRBJ1-1	TRBV29-1	13	.	TGCAGCGTTGTGGGGGGGCCGAACACTGAAGCTTTCTTT	CSVVGGPNTEAFF
.	TRBJ1-1	TRBV4-2	14	.	TGTGCCAGCAGCCAGCGGGAGGGGTCCACTGAAGCTTTCTTT	CASSQREGSTEAFF
.	TRBJ1-5	TRBV7-2	15	TRBD1	TGTGCCAGCAGCTTAGGTGGACAGGACCGGCGGCCCCAGCATTTT	CASSLGGQDRRPQHF
.	TRBJ1-1	TRBV10-3	15	TRBD1	TGTGCCGGCCGCGGAACAGGAGGGGGCGGCACTGAAGCTTTCTTT	CAGRGTGGGGTEAFF
.	TRBJ1-4	TRBV5-1	10	.	TGCGCCAGCTTAAATGAAAAACTGTTTTTT	CASLNEKLFF
.	TRBJ2-2	TRBV5-1	16	.	TGCGCCAGCAGCTCGGATTCTGGGGCGGGCACCGGGGAGCTGTTTTTT	CASSSDSGAGTGELFF
few	TRBJ2-1	TRBV6-2/TRBV6-3	15	.	TGTGCCAGCGCTGCAGGGCGACTGATCTACAATGAGCAGTTCTTC	CASAAGRLIYNEQFF
.	TRBJ1-6	TRBV25-1	14	.	TGTGCCAGCAGTGACGGCCCAGGGGTGTCACCCCTCCACTTT	CASSDGPGVSPLHF
few	TRBJ2-1	TRBV20-1	13	.	TGCAGTGTAAGGGGGGCGAATGGGAATGAGCAGTTCTTC	CSVRGANGNEQFF
.	TRBJ2-4	TRBV7-9	15	.	TGTGCCAGCAGCCCGTGGAAGGGGGCCAAAAACATTCAGTACTTC	CASSPWKGAKNIQYF
.	TRBJ1-3	TRBV29-1	13	TRBD1	TGCAGCGCACTGGACAGGCCAAGGGACACCATATATTTT	CSALDRPRDTIYF
.	TRBJ1-1	TRBV7-9	17	TRBD1	TGTGCCAGCAGCGCGAGACTCTCGGGACAGGGGGCGTCTGAAGCTTTCTTT	CASSARLSGQGASEAFF
few	TRBJ1-2	TRBV7-2	12	.	TGTGCCAGCATCCCGGTACACTATGGCTACACCTTC	CASIPVHYGYTF
few	TRBJ2-3	TRBV29-1	13	TRBD2	TGCAGCGTTAATGCGGGAGGCCAAAATACGCAGTATTTT	CSVNAGGQNTQYF
once	TRBJ1-1	TRBV5-1	15	TRBD1	TGCGCCAGCAGATCGTTGGGACAGGCGAACACTGAAGCTTTCTTT	CASRSLGQANTEAFF
.	TRBJ2-1	TRBV6-6	14	.	TGTGCCAGCAGCCCGACGGAAAGGTACAATGAGCAGTTCTTC	CASSPTERYNEQFF
.	TRBJ1-2	TRBV12-3/TRBV12-4	14	.	TGTGCCAGCAGCCCCAGTTCGGGGGCTGAGGGCTACACCTTC	CASSPSSGAEGYTF
.	TRBJ2-5	TRBV25-1	19	.	TGTGCCAGCAGTGAATACTTAGGCGCCTTGAGGGGTCCCAGGGAGACCCAGTACTTC	CASSEYLGALRGPRETQYF
.	TRBJ2-3	TRBV4-1	11	.	TGCGCCAGCAGCCGACAGACGGTTCAGTATTTT	CASSRQTVQYF
.	TRBJ2-3	TRBV20-1	11	.	TGCAGTGCTGCAACCCTAGATACGCAGTATTTT	CSAATLDTQYF
few	TRBJ2-3	TRBV4-3	17	TRBD2	TGCGCCAGCAGCCAAGGGTTAGGCGGGGGGGCGACAGATACGCAGTATTTT	CASSQGLGGGATDTQYF
many	TRBJ1-2	TRBV27	11	.	TGTGCCAGTAGGGCAGACTATGGCTACACCTTC	CASRADYGYTF